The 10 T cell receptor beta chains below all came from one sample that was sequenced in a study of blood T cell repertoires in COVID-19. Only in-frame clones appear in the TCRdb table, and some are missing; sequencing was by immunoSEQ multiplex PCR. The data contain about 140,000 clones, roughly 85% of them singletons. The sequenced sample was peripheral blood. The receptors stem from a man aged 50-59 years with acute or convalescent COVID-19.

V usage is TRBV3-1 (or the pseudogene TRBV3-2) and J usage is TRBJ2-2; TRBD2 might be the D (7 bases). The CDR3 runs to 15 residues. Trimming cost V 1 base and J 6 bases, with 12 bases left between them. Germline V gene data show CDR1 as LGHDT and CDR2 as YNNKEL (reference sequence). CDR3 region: CASSQGGEGAGELFF. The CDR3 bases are TGTGCCAGCAGCCAAGGCGGGGAGGGGGCCGGGGAGCTGTTTTTT.

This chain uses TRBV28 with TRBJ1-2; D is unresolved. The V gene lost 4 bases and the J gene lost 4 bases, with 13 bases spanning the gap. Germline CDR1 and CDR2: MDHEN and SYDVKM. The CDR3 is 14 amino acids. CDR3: CASSWSSLPYGYTF. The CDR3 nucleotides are TGTGCCAGCAGTTGGAGCAGCCTACCCTATGGCTACACCTTC.

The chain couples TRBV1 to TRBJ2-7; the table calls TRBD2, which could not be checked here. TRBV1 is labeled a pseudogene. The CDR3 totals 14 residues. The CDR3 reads CTSEGQRDSYEQYF. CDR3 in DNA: TGCACCAGCGAGGGGCAGCGGGACTCCTACGAGCAGTACTTC.

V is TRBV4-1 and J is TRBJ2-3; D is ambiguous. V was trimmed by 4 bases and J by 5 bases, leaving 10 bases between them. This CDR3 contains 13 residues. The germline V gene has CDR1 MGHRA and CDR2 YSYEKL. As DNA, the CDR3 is TGCGCCAGCAGCCCCCGACACCAAGATACGCAGTATTTT. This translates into CASSPRHQDTQYF.

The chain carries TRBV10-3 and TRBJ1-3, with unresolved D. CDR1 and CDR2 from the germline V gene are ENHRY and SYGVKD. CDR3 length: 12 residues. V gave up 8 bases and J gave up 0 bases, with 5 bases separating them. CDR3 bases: TGTGCCATCGGGAGCTCTGGAAACACCATATATTTT. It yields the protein CAIGSSGNTIYF.

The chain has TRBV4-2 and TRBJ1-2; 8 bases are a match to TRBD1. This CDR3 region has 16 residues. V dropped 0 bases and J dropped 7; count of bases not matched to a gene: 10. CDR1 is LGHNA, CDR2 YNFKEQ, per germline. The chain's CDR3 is CASSQDLGNRGFGYTF. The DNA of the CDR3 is TGTGCCAGCAGCCAAGATCTTGGGAACAGGGGGTTTGGCTACACCTTC.

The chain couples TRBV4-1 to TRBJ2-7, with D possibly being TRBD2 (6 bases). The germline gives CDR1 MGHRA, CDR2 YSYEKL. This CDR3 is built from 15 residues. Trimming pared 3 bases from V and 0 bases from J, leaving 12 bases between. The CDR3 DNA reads TGCGCCAGCAGCCAGTGGGCCGGGAGCTCCTACGAGCAGTACTTC. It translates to CASSQWAGSSYEQYF.

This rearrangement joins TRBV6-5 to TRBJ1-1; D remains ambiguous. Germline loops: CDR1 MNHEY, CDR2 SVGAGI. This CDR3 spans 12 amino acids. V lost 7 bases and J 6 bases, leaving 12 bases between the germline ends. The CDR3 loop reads CASTPGRAEAFF. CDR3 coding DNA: TGTGCCAGCACCCCGGGGAGGGCTGAAGCTTTCTTT.

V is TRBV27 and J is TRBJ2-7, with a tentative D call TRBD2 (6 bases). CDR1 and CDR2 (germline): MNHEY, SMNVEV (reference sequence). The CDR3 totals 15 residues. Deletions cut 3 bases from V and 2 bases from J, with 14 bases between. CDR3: CASSFSGSPPYEQYF. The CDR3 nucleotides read TGTGCCAGCAGTTTTAGCGGAAGTCCCCCCTACGAGCAGTACTTC.

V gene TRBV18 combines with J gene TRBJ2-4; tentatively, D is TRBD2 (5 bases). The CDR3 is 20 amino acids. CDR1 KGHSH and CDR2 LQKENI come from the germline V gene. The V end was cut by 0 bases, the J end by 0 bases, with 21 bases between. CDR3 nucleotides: TGTGCCAGCTCACCACCGGTATCGGAGGTAGGGCTTCTAGCCAAAAACATTCAGTACTTC. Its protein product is CASSPPVSEVGLLAKNIQYF. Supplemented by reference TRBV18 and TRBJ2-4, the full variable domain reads NAGVMQNPRHLVRRRGQEARLRCSPMKGHSHVYWYRQLPEEGLKFMVYLQKENIIDESGMPKERFSAEFPKEGPSILRIQQVVRGDSAAYFCASSPPVSEVGLLAKNIQYFGAGTRLSVL.